This entry is about one T cell receptor beta chain. The antigen is unknown. Assay: immunoSEQ multiplex PCR; the TCRdb copy retains only in-frame clones and omits some. The profile covers about 20,000 clones, with around 84% appearing a single time and around 18% taken by the ten largest. V was pared by 3 bases and J by 2 bases, with 5 bases of the junction left unmatched. CDR1 SNHLY and CDR2 FYNNEI come from the germline V gene. The CDR3 extends over 15 amino acids. The data derive from a study of somatic mutations in cytotoxic T cells in rheumatoid arthritis. Study-wide findings and caveats: With some 68 patients examined, roughly eight had a largest CD8+ clone exceeding 20% of CD8+ cells.

The chain joins TRBV2 to TRBJ2-3; 7 bases are shared with TRBD2. This clonotype was obtained from a woman aged 45-65 years in good health. The specimen sequenced was CD8+ T cells sorted from blood. In nucleotides, the CDR3 is TGTGCCAGCAGTGATAAGCGGGGACTCACAGATACGCAGTATTTT. This codes for CASSDKRGLTDTQYF.